A selection of T cell receptor beta chains follows, all from one sample in a study of regulatory T cells in long-lasting Graves disease. TCRdb reprocessed the multiplex PCR reads with MiXCR, giving one entry per CDR3 protein. The repertoire holds approximately 350,000 distinct CDR3 sequences, with about 11% as singletons. The same sample was also studied in work on T cells in Graves' hyperthyroidism and ophthalmopathy.

The sample here was peripheral blood mononuclear cells (PBMCs), taken at new diagnosis, from a patient treated with antithyroid drugs. The receptors derive from a woman under 30 with Graves disease. CDR3s include the opening cysteine and the closing phenylalanine or tryptophan. Fields, in order: D gene, V gene, J gene, clone size, CDR3 protein, CDR3 DNA. The D gene is left open where the match is weak. Size values are once, few and many counts, or a class for expanded clones, and some rows have none.

d_gene: TRBD2
v_gene: TRBV20-1
j_gene: TRBJ2-5
abundance: many
CDR3aa: CSARALLAGMSQETQYF
CDR3nt: TGCAGTGCTAGAGCCCTACTAGCGGGGATGAGCCAAGAGACCCAGTACTTC

d_gene: TRBD2
v_gene: TRBV20-1
j_gene: TRBJ2-1
abundance: NA
CDR3aa: CSAFTALAGAHNEQFF
CDR3nt: TGCAGTGCTTTTACAGCCCTAGCGGGGGCCCACAATGAGCAGTTCTTC

d_gene: TRBD1
v_gene: TRBV12-5
j_gene: TRBJ1-5
abundance: many
CDR3aa: CASGLATGGRQPQHF
CDR3nt: TGTGCTAGTGGTTTGGCTACAGGGGGCAGGCAGCCCCAGCATTTT

d_gene: TRBD2
v_gene: TRBV20-1
j_gene: TRBJ2-3
abundance: many
CDR3aa: CSARGLAGGHTDTQYF
CDR3nt: TGCAGTGCTAGGGGACTAGCGGGAGGACATACAGATACGCAGTATTTT

d_gene: TRBD2
v_gene: TRBV10-3
j_gene: TRBJ2-1
abundance: many
CDR3aa: CAVLRSGNYNEQFF
CDR3nt: TGTGCCGTTTTAAGGAGCGGGAACTACAATGAGCAGTTCTTC

d_gene: TRBD1
v_gene: TRBV14
j_gene: TRBJ1-2
abundance: many
CDR3aa: CASSKTRQGAAGYTF
CDR3nt: TGTGCCAGCAGCAAAACGAGGCAGGGGGCGGCCGGCTACACCTTC

d_gene: TRBD2
v_gene: TRBV2
j_gene: TRBJ2-1
abundance: many
CDR3aa: CASSDLGGSVNNEQFF
CDR3nt: TGTGCCAGCAGTGACTTGGGCGGGAGCGTAAACAATGAGCAGTTCTTC

d_gene: NA
v_gene: TRBV6-5
j_gene: TRBJ1-1
abundance: many
CDR3aa: CASSYSEVTEAFF
CDR3nt: TGTGCCAGCAGTTACTCAGAGGTCACTGAAGCTTTCTTT

d_gene: TRBD2
v_gene: TRBV7-6
j_gene: TRBJ2-3
abundance: many
CDR3aa: CASRPGYGEGRDTQYF
CDR3nt: TGTGCCAGCAGACCCGGTTACGGGGAGGGGAGAGATACGCAGTATTTT

d_gene: TRBD2
v_gene: TRBV9
j_gene: TRBJ2-3
abundance: many
CDR3aa: CASSVAASGSTTQYF
CDR3nt: TGTGCCAGCAGCGTAGCGGCTAGCGGGAGTACGACGCAGTATTTT

d_gene: NA
v_gene: TRBV20-1
j_gene: TRBJ1-1
abundance: few
CDR3aa: CSAVDRAEAFF
CDR3nt: TGCAGTGCTGTGGACAGAGCTGAAGCTTTCTTT

d_gene: NA
v_gene: TRBV27
j_gene: TRBJ1-2
abundance: many
CDR3aa: CASGWTSPGANYGYTF
CDR3nt: TGTGCCAGCGGTTGGACATCCCCGGGAGCTAACTATGGCTACACCTTC

d_gene: NA
v_gene: TRBV19
j_gene: TRBJ2-7
abundance: once
CDR3aa: CASANIPGDEQYF
CDR3nt: TGTGCCAGTGCCAATATCCCAGGAGACGAGCAGTACTTC

d_gene: TRBD2
v_gene: TRBV28
j_gene: TRBJ2-5
abundance: many
CDR3aa: CASSSISGLAGGLLKTQYF
CDR3nt: TGTGCCAGCAGTTCAATATCAGGACTAGCGGGAGGGCTTTTAAAGACCCAGTACTTC

d_gene: NA
v_gene: TRBV14
j_gene: TRBJ2-7
abundance: few
CDR3aa: CASSQVESYEQYF
CDR3nt: TGTGCCAGCAGCCAAGTCGAGTCCTACGAGCAGTACTTC

d_gene: NA
v_gene: TRBV6-5
j_gene: TRBJ2-5
abundance: many
CDR3aa: CASSYAPGPPGETQYF
CDR3nt: TGTGCCAGCAGTTACGCACCGGGACCGCCGGGCGAGACCCAGTACTTC

d_gene: NA
v_gene: TRBV7-2
j_gene: TRBJ1-1
abundance: many
CDR3aa: CASRPGLRNTEAFF
CDR3nt: TGTGCCAGCAGGCCGGGACTCCGGAACACTGAAGCTTTCTTT

d_gene: NA
v_gene: TRBV27
j_gene: TRBJ2-5
abundance: many
CDR3aa: CASSPWRDETQYF
CDR3nt: TGTGCCAGCAGCCCTTGGCGGGATGAGACCCAGTACTTC

d_gene: TRBD2
v_gene: TRBV29-1
j_gene: TRBJ2-3
abundance: many
CDR3aa: CSVPGLAGGRAQYF
CDR3nt: TGCAGCGTGCCGGGACTAGCGGGAGGGCGGGCGCAGTATTTT

d_gene: TRBD1
v_gene: TRBV10-3
j_gene: TRBJ2-1
abundance: many
CDR3aa: CAISGDRAGRNEQFF
CDR3nt: TGTGCCATCAGTGGGGACAGGGCTGGCAGGAATGAGCAGTTCTTC

d_gene: NA
v_gene: TRBV7-6
j_gene: TRBJ1-1
abundance: many
CDR3aa: CASSSKEDLLNTEAFF
CDR3nt: TGTGCCAGCAGCTCCAAAGAAGACCTCCTGAACACTGAAGCTTTCTTT

d_gene: TRBD1
v_gene: TRBV19
j_gene: TRBJ1-5
abundance: many
CDR3aa: CASSIGQGLRSNQPQHF
CDR3nt: TGTGCCAGTAGTATTGGACAGGGGCTTCGTAGCAATCAGCCCCAGCATTTT

d_gene: TRBD1
v_gene: TRBV7-2
j_gene: TRBJ1-2
abundance: many
CDR3aa: CASSFGTGFYGYTF
CDR3nt: TGTGCCAGCAGCTTCGGGACAGGGTTCTATGGCTACACCTTC

d_gene: TRBD1
v_gene: TRBV5-1
j_gene: TRBJ2-1
abundance: many
CDR3aa: CASTRQGLDEQFF
CDR3nt: TGCGCCAGTACGCGACAGGGGTTGGATGAGCAGTTCTTC

d_gene: NA
v_gene: TRBV10-3
j_gene: TRBJ1-2
abundance: many
CDR3aa: CAISVAPQDGYTF
CDR3nt: TGTGCCATCAGTGTGGCCCCTCAAGATGGCTACACCTTC

d_gene: NA
v_gene: TRBV18
j_gene: TRBJ2-3
abundance: NA
CDR3aa: CASSPPMETQYF
CDR3nt: TGTGCCAGCTCACCACCCATGGAGACGCAGTATTTT

d_gene: TRBD1
v_gene: TRBV5-6
j_gene: TRBJ1-2
abundance: NA
CDR3aa: CASSLVGQGANGYTF
CDR3nt: TGTGCCAGCAGCTTGGTGGGACAGGGGGCGAATGGCTACACCTTC

d_gene: NA
v_gene: TRBV6-5
j_gene: TRBJ1-2
abundance: many
CDR3aa: CASSYRPLNYGYTF
CDR3nt: TGTGCCAGCAGCTACAGGCCCCTGAACTATGGCTACACCTTC

d_gene: NA
v_gene: TRBV19
j_gene: TRBJ1-1
abundance: many
CDR3aa: CASSMSGDTEAFF
CDR3nt: TGTGCCAGTAGTATGTCGGGGGACACTGAAGCTTTCTTT

d_gene: NA
v_gene: TRBV4-1
j_gene: TRBJ2-2
abundance: few
CDR3aa: CASSQAPKGPTITGELFF
CDR3nt: TGCGCCAGCAGCCAAGCCCCCAAGGGACCTACGATCACCGGGGAGCTGTTTTTT

d_gene: NA
v_gene: TRBV28
j_gene: TRBJ2-5
abundance: many
CDR3aa: CASSLTTDQETQYF
CDR3nt: TGTGCCAGCAGTTTGACGACAGACCAAGAGACCCAGTACTTC